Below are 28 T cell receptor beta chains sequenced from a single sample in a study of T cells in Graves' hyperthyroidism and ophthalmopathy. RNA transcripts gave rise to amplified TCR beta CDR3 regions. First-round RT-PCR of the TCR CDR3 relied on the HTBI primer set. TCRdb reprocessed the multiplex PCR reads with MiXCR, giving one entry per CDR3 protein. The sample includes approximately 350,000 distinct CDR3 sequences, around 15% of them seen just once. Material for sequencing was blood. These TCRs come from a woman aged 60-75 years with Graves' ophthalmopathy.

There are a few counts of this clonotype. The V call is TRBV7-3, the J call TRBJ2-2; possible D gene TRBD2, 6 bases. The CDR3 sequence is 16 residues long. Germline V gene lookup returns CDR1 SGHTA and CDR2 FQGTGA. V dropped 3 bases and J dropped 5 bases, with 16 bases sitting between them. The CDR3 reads CASSLGGAGATGELFF. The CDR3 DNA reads TGTGCCAGCAGCTTGGGTGGAGCGGGCGCAACCGGGGAGCTGTTTTTT.

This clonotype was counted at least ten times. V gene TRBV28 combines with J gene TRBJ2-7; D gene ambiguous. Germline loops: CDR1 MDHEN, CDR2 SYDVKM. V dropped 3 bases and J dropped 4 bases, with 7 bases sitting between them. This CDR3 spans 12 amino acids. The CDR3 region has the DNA TGTGCCAGCAGTTTGAGCTTATACGAGCAGTACTTC. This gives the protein CASSLSLYEQYF.

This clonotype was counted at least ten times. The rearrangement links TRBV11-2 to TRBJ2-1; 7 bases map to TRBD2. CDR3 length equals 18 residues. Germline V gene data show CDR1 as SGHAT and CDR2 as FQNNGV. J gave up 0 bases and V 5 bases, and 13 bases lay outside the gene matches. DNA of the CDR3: TGTGCCAGCAGCCCCCCCTTAGCGGGCCTCAGCTCCTACAATGAGCAGTTCTTC. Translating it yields CASSPPLAGLSSYNEQFF.

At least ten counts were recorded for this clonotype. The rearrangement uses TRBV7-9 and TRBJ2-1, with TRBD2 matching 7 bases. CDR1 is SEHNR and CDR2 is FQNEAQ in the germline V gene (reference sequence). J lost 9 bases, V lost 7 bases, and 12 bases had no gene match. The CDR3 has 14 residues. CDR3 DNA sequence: TGTGCCAGCACTCGGGCGGGAGAGTTAGGTGAGCAGTTCTTC. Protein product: CASTRAGELGEQFF.

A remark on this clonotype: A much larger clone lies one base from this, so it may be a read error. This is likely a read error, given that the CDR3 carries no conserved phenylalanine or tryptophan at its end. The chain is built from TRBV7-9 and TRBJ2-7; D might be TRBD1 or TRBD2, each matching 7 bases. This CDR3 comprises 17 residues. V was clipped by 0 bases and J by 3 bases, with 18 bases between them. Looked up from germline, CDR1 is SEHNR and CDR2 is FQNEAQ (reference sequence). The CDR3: CASSLAQGGAQIYEQYL. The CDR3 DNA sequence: TGTGCCAGCAGCTTAGCTCAGGGGGGGGCGCAGATCTACGAGCAGTACCTC.

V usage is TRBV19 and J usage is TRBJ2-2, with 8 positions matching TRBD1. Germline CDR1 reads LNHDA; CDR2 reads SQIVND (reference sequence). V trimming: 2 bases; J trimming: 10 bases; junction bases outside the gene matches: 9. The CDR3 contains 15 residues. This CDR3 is CASSIQGAPPVELFF. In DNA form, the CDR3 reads TGTGCCAGTAGTATACAGGGGGCGCCCCCTGTGGAGCTGTTTTTT.

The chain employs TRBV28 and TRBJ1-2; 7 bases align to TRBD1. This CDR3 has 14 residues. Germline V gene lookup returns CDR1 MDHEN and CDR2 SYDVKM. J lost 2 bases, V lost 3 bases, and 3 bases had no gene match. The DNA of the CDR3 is TGTGCCAGCAGTTTCTTGACAGGGAACTATGGCTACACCTTC. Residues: CASSFLTGNYGYTF.

The CDR3 nucleotides are TGTGCCAGCAGACCTTCCGGGGCAAATGGGGAGACCCAGTACTTC. Translating it yields CASRPSGANGETQYF. V and J are TRBV2 and TRBJ2-5; D may be TRBD1 or TRBD2 (5 bases each). CDR3 length equals 15 residues. CDR1 and CDR2 from the germline V gene are SNHLY and FYNNEI. Trimming removed 6 bases from V and 5 bases from J, with 19 bases in between.

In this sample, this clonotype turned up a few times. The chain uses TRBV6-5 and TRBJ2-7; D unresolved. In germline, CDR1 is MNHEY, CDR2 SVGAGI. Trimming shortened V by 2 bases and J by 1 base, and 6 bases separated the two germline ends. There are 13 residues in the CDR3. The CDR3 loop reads CASSYMQSYEQYF. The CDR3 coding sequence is TGTGCCAGCAGTTACATGCAGTCCTACGAGCAGTACTTC.

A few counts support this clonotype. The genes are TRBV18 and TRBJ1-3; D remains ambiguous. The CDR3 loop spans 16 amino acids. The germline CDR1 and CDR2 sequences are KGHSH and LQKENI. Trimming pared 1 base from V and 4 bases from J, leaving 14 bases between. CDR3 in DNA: TGTGCCAGCTCACCACTTGGAACCCCAGTGGGAAACACCATATATTTT. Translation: CASSPLGTPVGNTIYF.

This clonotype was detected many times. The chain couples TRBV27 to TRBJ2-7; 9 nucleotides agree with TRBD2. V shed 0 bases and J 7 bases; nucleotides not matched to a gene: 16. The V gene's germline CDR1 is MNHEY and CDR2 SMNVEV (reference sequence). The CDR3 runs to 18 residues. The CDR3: CASSLSKASGTPPTEQYF. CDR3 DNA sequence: TGTGCCAGCAGTTTATCTAAGGCTAGCGGGACTCCACCTACGGAGCAGTACTTC.

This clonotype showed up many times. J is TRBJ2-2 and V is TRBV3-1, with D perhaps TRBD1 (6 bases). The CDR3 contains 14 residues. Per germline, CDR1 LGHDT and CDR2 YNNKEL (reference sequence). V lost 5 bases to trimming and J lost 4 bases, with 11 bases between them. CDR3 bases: TGTGCCAGCAGCAACTTCAGGGGCACCGGGGAGCTGTTTTTT. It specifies CASSNFRGTGELFF. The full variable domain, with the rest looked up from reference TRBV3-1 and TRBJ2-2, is DTAVSQTPKYLVTQMGNDKSIKCEQNLGHDTMYWYKQDSKKFLKIMFSYNNKELIINETVPNRFSPKSPDKAHLNLHINSLELGDSAVYFCASSNFRGTGELFFGEGSRLTVL.

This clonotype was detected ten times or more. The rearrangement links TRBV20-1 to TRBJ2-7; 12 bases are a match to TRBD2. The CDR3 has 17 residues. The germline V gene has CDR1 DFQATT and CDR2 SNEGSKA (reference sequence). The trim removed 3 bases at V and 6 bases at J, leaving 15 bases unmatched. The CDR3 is CSASEDNKLAGGREQYF. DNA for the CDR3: TGCAGTGCTAGTGAGGACAATAAGCTAGCGGGAGGGCGCGAGCAGTACTTC.

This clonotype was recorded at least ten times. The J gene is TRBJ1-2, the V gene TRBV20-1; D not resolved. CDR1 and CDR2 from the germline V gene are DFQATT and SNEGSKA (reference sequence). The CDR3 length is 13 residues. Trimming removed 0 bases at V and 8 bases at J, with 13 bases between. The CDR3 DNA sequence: TGCAGTGCTAGAGATCTCGTAGGCCTGGGCTACACCTTC. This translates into CSARDLVGLGYTF.

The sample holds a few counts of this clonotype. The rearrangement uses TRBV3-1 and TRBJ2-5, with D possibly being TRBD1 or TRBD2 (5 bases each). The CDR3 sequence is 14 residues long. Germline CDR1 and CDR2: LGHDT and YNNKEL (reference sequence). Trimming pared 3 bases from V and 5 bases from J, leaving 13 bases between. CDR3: CASSQGPHGETQYF. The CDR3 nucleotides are TGTGCCAGCAGCCAGGGACCCCACGGGGAGACCCAGTACTTC.

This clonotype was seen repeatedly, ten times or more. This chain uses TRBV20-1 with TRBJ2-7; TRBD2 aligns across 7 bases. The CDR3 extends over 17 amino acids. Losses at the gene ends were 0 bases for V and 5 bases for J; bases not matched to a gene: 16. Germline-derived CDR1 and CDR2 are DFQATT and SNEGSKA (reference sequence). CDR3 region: CSARDLGGVGVVDEQYF. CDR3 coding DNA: TGCAGTGCTAGAGATTTGGGAGGGGTGGGCGTGGTCGACGAGCAGTACTTC.

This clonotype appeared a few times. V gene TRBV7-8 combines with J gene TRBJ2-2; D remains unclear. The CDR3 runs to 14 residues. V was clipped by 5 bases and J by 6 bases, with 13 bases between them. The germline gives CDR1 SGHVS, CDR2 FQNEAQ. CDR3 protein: CASSLKDTPGELFF. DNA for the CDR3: TGTGCCAGCAGCCTAAAAGACACCCCCGGGGAGCTGTTTTTT. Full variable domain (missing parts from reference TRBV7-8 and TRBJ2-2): GAGVSQSPRYKVAKRGQDVALRCDPISGHVSLFWYQQALGQGPEFLTYFQNEAQLDKSGLPSDRFFAERPEGSVSTLKIQRTQQEDSAVYLCASSLKDTPGELFFGEGSRLTVL.

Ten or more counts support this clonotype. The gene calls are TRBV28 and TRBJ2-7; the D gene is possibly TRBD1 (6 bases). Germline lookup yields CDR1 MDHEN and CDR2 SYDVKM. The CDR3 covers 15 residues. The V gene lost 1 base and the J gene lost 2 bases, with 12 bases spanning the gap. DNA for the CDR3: TGTGCCAGCAGTTTATATCGGACAGCTACCTACGAGCAGTACTTC. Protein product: CASSLYRTATYEQYF.

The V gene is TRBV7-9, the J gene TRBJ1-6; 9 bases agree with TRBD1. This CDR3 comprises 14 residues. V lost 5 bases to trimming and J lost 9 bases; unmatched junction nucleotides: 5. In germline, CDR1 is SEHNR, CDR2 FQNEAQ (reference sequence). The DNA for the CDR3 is TGTGCCAGCAGCGTAAGACAGGGGGGTTCACCCCTCCACTTT. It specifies CASSVRQGGSPLHF.

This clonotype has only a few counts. The DNA for the CDR3 is TGTGCCAGCAGTGAGGACGGCCGCTCCTACAATGAGCAGTTCTTC. It codes for CASSEDGRSYNEQFF. The chain uses TRBV12-3 or TRBV12-4 and TRBJ2-1; D unclear. This CDR3 region has 15 residues. V lost 5 bases to trimming and J lost 0 bases, with 11 bases between them.

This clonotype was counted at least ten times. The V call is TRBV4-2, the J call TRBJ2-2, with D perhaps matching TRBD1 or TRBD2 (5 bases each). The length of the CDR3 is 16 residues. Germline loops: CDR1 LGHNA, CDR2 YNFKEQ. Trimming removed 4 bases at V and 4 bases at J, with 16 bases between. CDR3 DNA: TGTGCCAGCAGCCGTGGGGAAGGGACGTCCACCGGGGAGCTGTTTTTT. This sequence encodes CASSRGEGTSTGELFF.

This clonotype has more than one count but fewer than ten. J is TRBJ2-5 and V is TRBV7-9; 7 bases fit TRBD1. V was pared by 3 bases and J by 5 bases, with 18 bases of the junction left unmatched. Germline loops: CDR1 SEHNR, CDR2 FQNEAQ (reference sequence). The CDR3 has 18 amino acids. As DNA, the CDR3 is TGTGCCAGCAGCTTTATCGGGCTCGTCGACAGGGTATCGGAGACCCAGTACTTC. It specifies CASSFIGLVDRVSETQYF.

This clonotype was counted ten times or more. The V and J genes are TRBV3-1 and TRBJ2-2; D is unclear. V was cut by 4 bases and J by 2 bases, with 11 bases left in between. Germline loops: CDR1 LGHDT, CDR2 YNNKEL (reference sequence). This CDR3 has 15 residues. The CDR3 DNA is TGTGCCAGCAGCCCGAGGACCCCTAACACCGGGGAGCTGTTTTTT. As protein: CASSPRTPNTGELFF.

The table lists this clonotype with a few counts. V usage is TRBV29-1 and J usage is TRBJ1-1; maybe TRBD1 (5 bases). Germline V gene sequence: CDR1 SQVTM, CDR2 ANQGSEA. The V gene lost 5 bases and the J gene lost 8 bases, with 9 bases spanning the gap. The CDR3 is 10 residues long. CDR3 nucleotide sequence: TGCAGCGTTAGACAGACAGAAGCTTTCTTT. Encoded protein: CSVRQTEAFF.

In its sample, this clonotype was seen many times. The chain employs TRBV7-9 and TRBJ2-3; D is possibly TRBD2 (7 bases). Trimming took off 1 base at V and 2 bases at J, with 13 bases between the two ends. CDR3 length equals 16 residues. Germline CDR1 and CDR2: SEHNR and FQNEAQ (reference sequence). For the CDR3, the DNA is TGTGCCAGCAGCTTAGACGGGGGGCGCAACACAGATACGCAGTATTTT. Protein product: CASSLDGGRNTDTQYF. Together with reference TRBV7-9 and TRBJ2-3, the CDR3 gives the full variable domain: DTGVSQNPRHKITKRGQNVTFRCDPISEHNRLYWYRQTLGQGPEFLTYFQNEAQLEKSRLLSDRFSAERPKGSFSTLEIQRTEQGDSAMYLCASSLDGGRNTDTQYFGPGTRLTVL.

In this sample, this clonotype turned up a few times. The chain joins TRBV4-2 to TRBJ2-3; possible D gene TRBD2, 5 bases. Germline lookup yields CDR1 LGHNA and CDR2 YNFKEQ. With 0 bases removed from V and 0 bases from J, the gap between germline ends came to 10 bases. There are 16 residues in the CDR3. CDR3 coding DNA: TGTGCCAGCAGCCAAGACGCCTGGACTAGCACAGATACGCAGTATTTT. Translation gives CASSQDAWTSTDTQYF.

CDR3: CAISEQTGTLSGANVLTF. The DNA of the CDR3 is TGTGCCATCAGTGAACAGACAGGGACACTCTCTGGGGCCAACGTCCTGACTTTC. The chain couples TRBV10-3 to TRBJ2-6, with 7 bases fitting TRBD1. V lost 3 bases, J lost 0 bases, and 8 bases stayed unmatched. This CDR3 contains 18 residues. The germline CDR1 and CDR2 sequences are ENHRY and SYGVKD.

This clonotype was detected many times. The CDR3 DNA is TGCGCCAGCACCGACCCGGGACTTGTCACAGATACGCAGTATTTT. Translated: CASTDPGLVTDTQYF. This chain uses TRBV5-1 with TRBJ2-3; TRBD2 is a possible D gene (6 bases). Germline lookup yields CDR1 SGHRS and CDR2 YFSETQ. With 6 bases removed from V and 2 bases from J, the gap between germline ends came to 16 bases. This CDR3 region has 15 residues.